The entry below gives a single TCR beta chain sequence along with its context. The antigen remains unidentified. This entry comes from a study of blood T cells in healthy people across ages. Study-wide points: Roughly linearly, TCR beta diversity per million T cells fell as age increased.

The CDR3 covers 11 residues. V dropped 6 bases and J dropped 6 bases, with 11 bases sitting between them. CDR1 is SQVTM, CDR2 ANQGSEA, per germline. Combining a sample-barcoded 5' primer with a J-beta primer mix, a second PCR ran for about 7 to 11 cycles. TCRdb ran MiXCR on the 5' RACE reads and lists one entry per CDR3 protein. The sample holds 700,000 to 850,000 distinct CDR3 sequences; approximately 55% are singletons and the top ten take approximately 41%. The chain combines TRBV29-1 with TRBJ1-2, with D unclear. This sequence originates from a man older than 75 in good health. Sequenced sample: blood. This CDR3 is CSVLWEDGYTF. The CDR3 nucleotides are TGCAGCGTGCTGTGGGAGGATGGCTACACCTTC.